This entry features one T cell receptor (beta chain) sequence. Original processing notes: Using reference gene primer amplification, nucleated cell counts were estimated. Repertoires were generated with immunoSEQ multiplex PCR, while TCRdb's copy carries only in-frame clones and drops some. Clone size and the V and J calls come from that table; the DNA yielded D and trimming. The sample has 300,000 to 450,000 clones, roughly 85% seen once; the top ten hold 3.5% to 4%. This sample is part of a study of blood T cell repertoires in COVID-19. About the study: The United States, Italy and Spain supplied acute and convalescent COVID-19 samples.

The CDR3 is made up of 16 amino acids. Germline V gene data show CDR1 as MNHEY and CDR2 as SMNVEV (reference sequence). V was pared by 2 bases and J by 0 bases, with 2 bases of the junction left unmatched. The receptor was isolated from a woman between 18 and 29 years old with acute or convalescent COVID-19. Specimen: peripheral blood. The genes are TRBV27 and TRBJ2-7, with 12 bases lining up with TRBD2. CDR3 loop: CASSLRLAGVSYEQYF. The CDR3 DNA reads TGTGCCAGCAGTTTAAGACTAGCGGGAGTCTCCTACGAGCAGTACTTC.